This passage covers 12 T cell receptor beta chains from one sample sequenced in a study of T cell changes during pregnancy in multiple sclerosis. The method was immunoSEQ multiplex PCR; TCRdb's version includes in-frame clones alone and lacks a portion of them. The sample includes about 66,000 clones, 91% of them seen just once. The specimen was CD8+ T cells from peripheral blood mononuclear cells, collected before pregnancy. The receptors were gathered from a female donor with multiple sclerosis, enrolled in a pregnancy study.

CDR3 DNA: TGTGCCAGTAGTCGCTGGGACAGCTCCTACAATGAGCAGTTCTTC. Protein product: CASSRWDSSYNEQFF. V and J are TRBV19 and TRBJ2-1; 7 nucleotides line up with TRBD1. The CDR3 loop spans 15 amino acids. With V trimmed by 5 bases and J by 0 bases, 4 bases remained unmatched. Germline V CDR1 and CDR2: LNHDA, SQIVND (reference sequence).

The rearrangement uses TRBV2 and TRBJ1-1, with 9 positions matching TRBD1. Germline values: CDR1 SNHLY, CDR2 FYNNEI. CDR3 length: 16 amino acids. Losses at the gene ends were 2 bases for V and 0 bases for J; bases not matched to a gene: 4. This chain's CDR3 is CASSERGQGMNTEAFF. CDR3 bases: TGTGCCAGCAGTGAAAGGGGACAGGGAATGAACACTGAAGCTTTCTTT.

Here the CDR3 DNA reads TGTGCCAGCAGTGAGGCGGGGGGGAGCACAGATACGCAGTATTTT. Translated: CASSEAGGSTDTQYF. The chain carries TRBV6-4 and TRBJ2-3; 9 bases are shared with TRBD2. Germline values: CDR1 MRHNA, CDR2 SNTAGT. With 3 bases clipped from V and 0 bases from J, the junction kept 1 base outside the gene matches. The CDR3 runs 15 residues.

About this clone: Relative to the germline gene, one junction end is altered; a read error may explain this. This chain connects TRBV2 to TRBJ2-1; the D gene is possibly TRBD1 (6 bases). Germline CDR1 is SNHLY and CDR2 is FYNNEI. The CDR3 totals 11 residues. CDR3 amino acids: CASSAGTSKIF. The CDR3 coding sequence is TGTGCCAGCAGTGCCGGGACATCCAAAATCTTC.

By share, this clone ranks as medium-sized (0.01 to 0.1%). The CDR3 sequence: CASSFSQGEGTEAFF. The DNA for the CDR3 is TGCGCCAGCAGCTTTTCCCAGGGCGAAGGGACTGAAGCTTTCTTT. The V call is TRBV4-1, the J call TRBJ1-1, with a weak D call TRBD1 (5 bases). With 5 bases removed from V and 5 bases from J, the gap between germline ends came to 18 bases. CDR3 size: 15 residues. Germline loops: CDR1 MGHRA, CDR2 YSYEKL.

This chain links TRBV6-4 with TRBJ1-4; TRBD1 matches 10 bases. J lost 8 bases, V lost 4 bases, and 4 bases had no gene match. The CDR3 covers 14 residues. Germline loops: CDR1 MRHNA, CDR2 SNTAGT. CDR3 nucleotides: TGTGCCAGCAGTGCCGGGACAGGGGACGAAAAACTGTTTTTT. As protein: CASSAGTGDEKLFF.

The chain combines TRBV30 with TRBJ1-2, with 7 bases identical to TRBD1. The CDR3 is made up of 15 amino acids. Per germline, CDR1 GTSNPN and CDR2 SVGIG (reference sequence). The trim removed 8 bases at V and 2 bases at J, leaving 14 bases unmatched. The CDR3: CAQWTETGRNYGYTF. In DNA form, the CDR3 reads TGTGCCCAATGGACCGAGACAGGGAGAAACTATGGCTACACCTTC.

This clone has just a few counts. The junction departs from the called germline gene at one end, perhaps through a read error. The rearrangement joins TRBV6-5 to TRBJ1-2, with 11 bases lining up with TRBD1. The CDR3 consists of 14 residues. Germline V gene lookup returns CDR1 MNHEY and CDR2 SVGAGI. The CDR3 is CASSPRDRGSMGDF. CDR3 sequence (DNA): TGTGCCAGCAGCCCCCGGGACAGGGGGTCCATGGGCGACTTC.

This sequence joins TRBV5-4 and TRBJ1-1, with D possibly being TRBD1 (6 bases). The germline gives CDR1 SGHNT, CDR2 YYREEE (reference sequence). This CDR3 has 12 residues. Trimming cost V 4 bases and J 10 bases, with 14 bases left between them. The CDR3 sequence: CASSRGGQLAFF. The CDR3 DNA follows: TGTGCCAGCAGCCGGGGGGGGCAGTTAGCTTTCTTT.

This chain links TRBV9 with TRBJ2-5; 8 positions agree with TRBD2. The V segment lost 4 bases and the J segment 2 bases; nucleotides outside the gene matches: 10. The CDR3 is made up of 16 amino acids. Germline CDR1 SGDLS, CDR2 YYNGEE. The CDR3 sequence: CASSTGTRDRQETQYF. The CDR3 coding sequence is TGTGCCAGCAGCACGGGGACTAGGGATCGGCAAGAGACCCAGTACTTC.

V and J are TRBV5-1 and TRBJ2-3, with TRBD2 matching 13 bases. The V gene end was trimmed by 4 bases and the J gene end by 10 bases; junction bases not matched to a gene: 9. This CDR3 comprises 15 residues. CDR1 SGHRS and CDR2 YFSETQ come from the germline V gene. CDR3 DNA sequence: TGCGCCAGCAGCCTAACTAGCGGGGGGGGTAAAGCGCAGTATTTT. As protein: CASSLTSGGGKAQYF.

The J gene is TRBJ1-2, the V gene TRBV18, with 7 nucleotides matching TRBD1. Per the germline V gene, CDR1 is KGHSH and CDR2 is LQKENI. V was pared by 2 bases and J by 8 bases, with 14 bases of the junction left unmatched. The CDR3 runs to 16 residues. CDR3 residues: CASSPSRDSTPRGYTF. Written as DNA, the CDR3 is TGTGCCAGCTCACCATCTCGGGACAGCACCCCTCGGGGCTACACCTTC.